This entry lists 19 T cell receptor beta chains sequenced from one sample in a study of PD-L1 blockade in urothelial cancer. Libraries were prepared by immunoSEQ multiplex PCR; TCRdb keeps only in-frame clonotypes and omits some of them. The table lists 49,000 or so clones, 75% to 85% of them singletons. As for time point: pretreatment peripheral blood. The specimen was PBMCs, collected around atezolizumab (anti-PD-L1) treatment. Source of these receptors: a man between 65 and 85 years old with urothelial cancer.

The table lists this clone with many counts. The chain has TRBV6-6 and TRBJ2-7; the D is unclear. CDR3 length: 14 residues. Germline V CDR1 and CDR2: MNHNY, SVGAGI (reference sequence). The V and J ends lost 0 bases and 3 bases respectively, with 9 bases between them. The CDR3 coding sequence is TGTGCCAGCAGTTACTCCGGAGTCGGCTACGAGCAGTACTTC. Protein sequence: CASSYSGVGYEQYF.

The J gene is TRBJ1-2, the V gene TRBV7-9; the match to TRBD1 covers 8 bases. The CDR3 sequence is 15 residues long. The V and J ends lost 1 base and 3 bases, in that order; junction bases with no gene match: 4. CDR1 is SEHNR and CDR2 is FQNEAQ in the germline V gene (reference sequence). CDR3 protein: CASSLVDRGDYGYTF. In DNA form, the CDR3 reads TGTGCCAGCAGCTTAGTCGACAGGGGCGACTATGGCTACACCTTC.

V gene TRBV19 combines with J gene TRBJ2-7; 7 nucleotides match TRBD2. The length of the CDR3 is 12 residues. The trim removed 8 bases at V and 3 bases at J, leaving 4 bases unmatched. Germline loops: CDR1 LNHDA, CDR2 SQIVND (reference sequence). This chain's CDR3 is CASGRGDYEQYF. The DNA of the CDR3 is TGTGCCAGTGGCCGGGGGGACTACGAGCAGTACTTC.

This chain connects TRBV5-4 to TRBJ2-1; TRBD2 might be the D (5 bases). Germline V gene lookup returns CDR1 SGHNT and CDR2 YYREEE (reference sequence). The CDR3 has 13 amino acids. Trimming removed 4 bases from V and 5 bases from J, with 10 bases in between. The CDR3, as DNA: TGTGCCAGCAGCACCGGACTCAACAATGAGCAGTTCTTC. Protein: CASSTGLNNEQFF. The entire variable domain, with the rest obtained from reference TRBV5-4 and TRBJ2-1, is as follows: ETGVTQSPTHLIKTRGQQVTLRCSSQSGHNTVSWYQQALGQGPQFIFQYYREEENGRGNFPPRFSGLQFPNYSSELNVNALELDDSALYLCASSTGLNNEQFFGPGTRLTVL.

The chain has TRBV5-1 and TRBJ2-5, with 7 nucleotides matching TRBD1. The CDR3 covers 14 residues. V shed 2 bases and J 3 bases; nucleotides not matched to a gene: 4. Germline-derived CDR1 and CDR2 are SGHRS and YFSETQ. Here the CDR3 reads CASSLSGTEETQYF. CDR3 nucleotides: TGCGCCAGCAGCTTATCCGGGACAGAAGAGACCCAGTACTTC.

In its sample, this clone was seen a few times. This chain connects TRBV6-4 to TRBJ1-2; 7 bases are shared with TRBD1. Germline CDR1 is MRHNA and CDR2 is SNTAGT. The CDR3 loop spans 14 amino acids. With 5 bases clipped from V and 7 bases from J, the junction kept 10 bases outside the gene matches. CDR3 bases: TGTGCCAGCAGTCGGGACAGTTTTTCTGGTGGCTACACCTTC. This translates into CASSRDSFSGGYTF.

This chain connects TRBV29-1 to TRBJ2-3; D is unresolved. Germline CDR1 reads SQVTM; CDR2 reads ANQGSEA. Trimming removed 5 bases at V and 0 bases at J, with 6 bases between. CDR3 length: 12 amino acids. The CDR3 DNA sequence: TGCAGCGTTCGCAGGAGCACAGATACGCAGTATTTT. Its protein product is CSVRRSTDTQYF.

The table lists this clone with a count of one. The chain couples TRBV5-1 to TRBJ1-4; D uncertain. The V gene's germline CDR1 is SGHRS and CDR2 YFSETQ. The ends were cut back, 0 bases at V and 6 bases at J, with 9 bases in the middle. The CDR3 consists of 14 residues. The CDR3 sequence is CASSLGGVDEKLFF. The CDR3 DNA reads TGCGCCAGCAGCTTGGGCGGCGTGGATGAAAAACTGTTTTTT.

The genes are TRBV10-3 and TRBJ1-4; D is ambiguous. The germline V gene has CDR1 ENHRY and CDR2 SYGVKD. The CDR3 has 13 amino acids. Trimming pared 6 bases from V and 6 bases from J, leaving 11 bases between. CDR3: CAISRTPDEKLFF. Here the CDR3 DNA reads TGTGCCATCAGCAGGACTCCCGATGAAAAACTGTTTTTT.

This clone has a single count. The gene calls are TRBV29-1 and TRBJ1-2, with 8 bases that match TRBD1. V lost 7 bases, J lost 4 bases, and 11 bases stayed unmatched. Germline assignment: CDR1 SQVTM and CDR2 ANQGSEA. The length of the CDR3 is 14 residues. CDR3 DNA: TGCAGCGGGGGGGGTGGACAGGGCGCCTATGGCTACACCTTC. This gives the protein CSGGGGQGAYGYTF.

CDR3 sequence reads: CASSGTGGYTEAFF. The CDR3 DNA is TGTGCCAGCAGTGGGACAGGGGGCTACACTGAAGCTTTCTTT. The rearrangement links TRBV6-1 to TRBJ1-1; 11 bases are shared with TRBD1. Germline V gene sequence: CDR1 MNHNS, CDR2 SASEGT. The V segment lost 4 bases and the J segment 3 bases; nucleotides outside the gene matches: 1. The CDR3 totals 14 residues.

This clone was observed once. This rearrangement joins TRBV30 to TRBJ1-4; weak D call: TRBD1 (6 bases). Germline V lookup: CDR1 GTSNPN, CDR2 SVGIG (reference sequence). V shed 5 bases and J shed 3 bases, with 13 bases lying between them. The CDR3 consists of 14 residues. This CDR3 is CAWALQGSNEKLFF. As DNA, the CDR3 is TGTGCCTGGGCCTTACAGGGATCTAATGAAAAACTGTTTTTT.

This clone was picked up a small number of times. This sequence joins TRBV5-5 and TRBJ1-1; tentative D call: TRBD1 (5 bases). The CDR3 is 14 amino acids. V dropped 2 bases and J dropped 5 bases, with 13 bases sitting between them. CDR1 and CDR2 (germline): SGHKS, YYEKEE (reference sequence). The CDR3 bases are TGTGCCAGCAGCTTCACTCCCAGGGATACTGAAGCTTTCTTT. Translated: CASSFTPRDTEAFF.

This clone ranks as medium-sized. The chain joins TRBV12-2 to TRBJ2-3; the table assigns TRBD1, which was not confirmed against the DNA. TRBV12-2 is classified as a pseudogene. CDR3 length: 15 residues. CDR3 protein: CASRLVATVQDTQYF. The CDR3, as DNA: TGTGCAAGTCGCTTAGTCGCAACAGTTCAAGATACGCAGTATTTT.

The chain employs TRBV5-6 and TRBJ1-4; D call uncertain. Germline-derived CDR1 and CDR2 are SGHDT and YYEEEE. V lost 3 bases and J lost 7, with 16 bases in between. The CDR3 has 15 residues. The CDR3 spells CASSWASGSLEKLFF. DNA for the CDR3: TGTGCCAGCAGCTGGGCATCGGGAAGCCTTGAAAAACTGTTTTTT.

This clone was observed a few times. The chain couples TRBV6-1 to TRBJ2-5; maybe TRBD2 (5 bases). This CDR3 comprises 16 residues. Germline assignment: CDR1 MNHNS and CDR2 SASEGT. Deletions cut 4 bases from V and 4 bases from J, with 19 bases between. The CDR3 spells CASSGEIGSGSETQYF. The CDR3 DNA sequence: TGTGCCAGCAGTGGGGAGATAGGGTCGGGGTCAGAGACCCAGTACTTC.

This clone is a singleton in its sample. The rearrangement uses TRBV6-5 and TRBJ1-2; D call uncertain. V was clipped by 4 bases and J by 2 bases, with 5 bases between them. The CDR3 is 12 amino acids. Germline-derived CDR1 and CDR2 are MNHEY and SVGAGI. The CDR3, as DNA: TGTGCCAGCAGTTCCAGAAACTATGGCTACACCTTC. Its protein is CASSSRNYGYTF.

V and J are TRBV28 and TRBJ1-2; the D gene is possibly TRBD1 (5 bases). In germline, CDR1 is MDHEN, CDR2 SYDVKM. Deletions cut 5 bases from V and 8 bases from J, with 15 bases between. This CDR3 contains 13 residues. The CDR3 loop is CASSQTRGRGYTF. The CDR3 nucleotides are TGTGCCAGCAGTCAAACACGGGGGAGGGGCTACACCTTC.

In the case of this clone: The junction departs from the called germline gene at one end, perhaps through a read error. The DNA of the CDR3 is TGTGCTAGCAGCTTATCTGGACTAGCGGGCCTCAATGAGCAGTTCTTC. Protein: CASSLSGLAGLNEQFF. The gene calls are TRBV7-7 and TRBJ2-1; 11 nucleotides line up with TRBD2. The CDR3 has 16 residues. Germline loops: CDR1 SSHAT, CDR2 FNYEAQ (reference sequence).